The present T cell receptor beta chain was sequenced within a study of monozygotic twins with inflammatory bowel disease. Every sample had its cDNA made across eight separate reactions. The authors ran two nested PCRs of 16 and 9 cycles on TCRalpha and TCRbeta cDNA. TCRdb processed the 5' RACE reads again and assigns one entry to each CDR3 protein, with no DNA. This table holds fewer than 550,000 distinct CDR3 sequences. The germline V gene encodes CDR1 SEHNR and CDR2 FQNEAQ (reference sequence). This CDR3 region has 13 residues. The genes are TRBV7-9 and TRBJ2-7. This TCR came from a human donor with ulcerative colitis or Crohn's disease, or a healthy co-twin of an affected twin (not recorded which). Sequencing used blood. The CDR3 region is CASSSGRTYEQYF.